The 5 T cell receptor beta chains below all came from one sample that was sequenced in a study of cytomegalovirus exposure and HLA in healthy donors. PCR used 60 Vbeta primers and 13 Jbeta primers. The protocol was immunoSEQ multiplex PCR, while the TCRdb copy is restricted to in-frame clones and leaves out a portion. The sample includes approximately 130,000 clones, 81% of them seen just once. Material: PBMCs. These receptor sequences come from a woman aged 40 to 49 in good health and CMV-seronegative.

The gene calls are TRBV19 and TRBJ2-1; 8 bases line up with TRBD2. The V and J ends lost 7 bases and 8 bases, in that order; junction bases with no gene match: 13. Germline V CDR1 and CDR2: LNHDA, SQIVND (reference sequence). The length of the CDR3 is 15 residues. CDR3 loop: CASKTRIGGGDEQFF. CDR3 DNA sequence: TGTGCCAGTAAAACCCGAATCGGGGGGGGCGATGAGCAGTTCTTC.

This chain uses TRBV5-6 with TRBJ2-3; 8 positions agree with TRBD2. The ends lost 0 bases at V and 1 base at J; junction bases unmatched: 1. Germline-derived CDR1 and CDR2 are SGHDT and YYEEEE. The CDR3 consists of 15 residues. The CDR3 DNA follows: TGTGCCAGCAGCTTGGTTAGCGGGGGCACAGATACGCAGTATTTT. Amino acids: CASSLVSGGTDTQYF.

The CDR3 DNA sequence: TGTGCCAGCAGTGAAAGCGTGGGGCTTAACTATGGCTACACCTTC. Translating gives CASSESVGLNYGYTF. This chain uses TRBV6-1 with TRBJ1-2; tentatively, D is TRBD1 (5 bases). The CDR3 sequence is 15 residues long. V lost 2 bases, J lost 1 base, and 11 bases lay in between. Germline V gene data show CDR1 as MNHNS and CDR2 as SASEGT.

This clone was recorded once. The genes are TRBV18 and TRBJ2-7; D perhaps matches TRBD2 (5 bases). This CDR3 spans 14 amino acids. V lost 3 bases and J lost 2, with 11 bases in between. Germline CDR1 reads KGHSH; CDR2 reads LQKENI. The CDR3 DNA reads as TGTGCCAGCTCACCCTCTAGCACCGCCTACGAGCAGTACTTC. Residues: CASSPSSTAYEQYF. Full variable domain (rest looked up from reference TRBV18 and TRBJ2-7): NAGVMQNPRHLVRRRGQEARLRCSPMKGHSHVYWYRQLPEEGLKFMVYLQKENIIDESGMPKERFSAEFPKEGPSILRIQQVVRGDSAAYFCASSPSSTAYEQYFGPGTRLTVT.

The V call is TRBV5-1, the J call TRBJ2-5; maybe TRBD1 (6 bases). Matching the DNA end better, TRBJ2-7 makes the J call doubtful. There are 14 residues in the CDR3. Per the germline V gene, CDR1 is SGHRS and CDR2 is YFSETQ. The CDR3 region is CASSSGHPSYEQYF. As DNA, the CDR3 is TGCGCCAGCAGCTCGGGACACCCGTCCTACGAGCAGTACTTC.